These T cell receptor beta chains were read from a single sample in a study of CD8 T cells in Susac syndrome. TCRdb re-analysed the immunoSEQ multiplex PCR reads in MiXCR, keeping a single row per CDR3 protein. The sample yields more than 95,000 distinct CDR3 sequences, around 94% seen once. Input material: CD4+ T cells from PBMCs. The origin of the receptors is a human donor in good health. The CDR3 runs from the conserved cysteine through the conserved F or W. D genes are given only for firm matches. The listing skips clone size in some rows; elsewhere it reads once, few, many or a size class.

abundance: -
j_gene: TRBJ2-5
d_gene: TRBD2
v_gene: TRBV27
CDR3aa: CASSRGLARVQETQYF
CDR3nt: TGTGCCAGCAGTCGTGGACTAGCGAGAGTCCAAGAGACCCAGTACTTC

abundance: -
j_gene: TRBJ1-4
d_gene: TRBD1
v_gene: TRBV5-1
CDR3aa: CASRPLTGGEKLFF
CDR3nt: TGCGCCAGCAGGCCCCTGACAGGGGGTGAAAAACTGTTTTTT

abundance: -
j_gene: TRBJ2-2
d_gene: -
v_gene: TRBV7-2
CDR3aa: CASSGFAGELFF
CDR3nt: TGTGCCAGCAGCGGGTTTGCCGGGGAGCTGTTTTTT

abundance: -
j_gene: TRBJ2-5
d_gene: -
v_gene: TRBV29-1
CDR3aa: CSAGTFKETQYF
CDR3nt: TGCAGCGCAGGGACCTTCAAAGAGACCCAGTACTTC

abundance: -
j_gene: TRBJ2-3
d_gene: TRBD1
v_gene: TRBV5-1
CDR3aa: CASSRQGGTDTQYF
CDR3nt: TGCGCCAGCAGCCGACAGGGAGGCACAGATACGCAGTATTTT

abundance: -
j_gene: TRBJ2-7
d_gene: -
v_gene: TRBV28
CDR3aa: CASSFSPSEIYEQYF
CDR3nt: TGTGCCAGCAGTTTTTCGCCTAGCGAGATCTACGAGCAGTACTTC

abundance: -
j_gene: TRBJ2-6
d_gene: -
v_gene: TRBV29-1
CDR3aa: CSATGGSGPNVLTF
CDR3nt: TGCAGCGCTACGGGCGGCTCTGGGCCCAACGTCCTGACTTTC

abundance: -
j_gene: TRBJ1-1
d_gene: -
v_gene: TRBV10-3
CDR3aa: CAISESVQGSEAFF
CDR3nt: TGTGCCATCAGTGAGTCGGTACAGGGCTCTGAAGCTTTCTTT

abundance: -
j_gene: TRBJ2-3
d_gene: -
v_gene: TRBV5-1
CDR3aa: CASSPRGSTSTDTQYF
CDR3nt: TGCGCCAGCAGCCCCCGGGGTTCTACTAGCACAGATACGCAGTATTTT

abundance: -
j_gene: TRBJ2-3
d_gene: TRBD2
v_gene: TRBV29-1
CDR3aa: CSVRTSGDTQYF
CDR3nt: TGCAGCGTTCGGACTAGCGGAGATACGCAGTATTTT

abundance: -
j_gene: TRBJ2-7
d_gene: TRBD2
v_gene: TRBV2
CDR3aa: CASSRTSGGLGEQYF
CDR3nt: TGTGCCAGCAGCCGAACTAGCGGGGGCCTCGGCGAGCAGTACTTC

abundance: -
j_gene: TRBJ1-1
d_gene: TRBD1
v_gene: TRBV2
CDR3aa: CASTETGKNTEAFF
CDR3nt: TGTGCCAGCACCGAGACAGGGAAGAACACTGAAGCTTTCTTT

abundance: -
j_gene: TRBJ2-7
d_gene: TRBD2
v_gene: TRBV9
CDR3aa: CASSVEASGTYEQYF
CDR3nt: TGTGCCAGCAGCGTAGAAGCTAGCGGAACCTACGAGCAGTACTTC

abundance: -
j_gene: TRBJ2-3
d_gene: TRBD2
v_gene: TRBV7-2
CDR3aa: CASSFGGGSPDTQYF
CDR3nt: TGTGCCAGCAGCTTCGGGGGGGGCTCTCCAGATACGCAGTATTTT

abundance: -
j_gene: TRBJ1-5
d_gene: TRBD1
v_gene: TRBV4-1
CDR3aa: CASSQGFFDRQGPEQPQHF
CDR3nt: TGCGCCAGCAGCCAAGGTTTTTTTGATCGACAGGGTCCTGAGCAGCCCCAGCATTTT

abundance: -
j_gene: TRBJ2-1
d_gene: TRBD2
v_gene: TRBV27
CDR3aa: CASSLRTSGTLYNEQFF
CDR3nt: TGTGCCAGCAGTTTACGGACTAGCGGGACCCTCTACAATGAGCAGTTCTTC

abundance: -
j_gene: TRBJ1-4
d_gene: TRBD1
v_gene: TRBV25-1
CDR3aa: CASSGSWTGAGANEKLFF
CDR3nt: TGTGCCAGCAGTGGCTCGTGGACAGGGGCCGGGGCTAATGAAAAACTGTTTTTT

abundance: -
j_gene: TRBJ2-1
d_gene: -
v_gene: TRBV5-1
CDR3aa: CASSSGAADNEQFF
CDR3nt: TGCGCCAGCAGCTCAGGGGCTGCTGACAATGAGCAGTTCTTC

abundance: once
j_gene: TRBJ1-5
d_gene: -
v_gene: TRBV20-1
CDR3aa: CSEGFNQPQHF
CDR3nt: TGCAGTGAAGGTTTCAATCAGCCCCAGCATTTT

abundance: -
j_gene: TRBJ2-5
d_gene: TRBD2
v_gene: TRBV5-1
CDR3aa: CASRALASETQYF
CDR3nt: TGCGCCAGCAGGGCACTAGCGTCGGAGACCCAGTACTTC

abundance: -
j_gene: TRBJ2-2
d_gene: -
v_gene: TRBV5-1
CDR3aa: CASSPRRGTDTGELFF
CDR3nt: TGCGCCAGCAGCCCTAGGAGGGGGACGGACACCGGGGAGCTGTTTTTT

abundance: once
j_gene: TRBJ2-1
d_gene: -
v_gene: TRBV24-1
CDR3aa: CATSDFSVDEQFF
CDR3nt: TGTGCCACCAGTGATTTCTCGGTCGATGAGCAGTTCTTC

abundance: -
j_gene: TRBJ1-1
d_gene: -
v_gene: TRBV18
CDR3aa: CASSPPAGMNTEAFF
CDR3nt: TGTGCCAGCTCACCCCCCGCAGGGATGAACACTGAAGCTTTCTTT

abundance: -
j_gene: TRBJ2-1
d_gene: TRBD2
v_gene: TRBV5-1
CDR3aa: CASSSAGGQYNEQFF
CDR3nt: TGCGCCAGCAGCTCTGCGGGGGGTCAGTACAATGAGCAGTTCTTC

abundance: -
j_gene: TRBJ2-1
d_gene: -
v_gene: TRBV10-2
CDR3aa: CASSIGPRSLNNEQFF
CDR3nt: TGCGCCAGCAGTATCGGACCCAGGAGCTTAAACAATGAGCAGTTCTTC

abundance: -
j_gene: TRBJ1-5
d_gene: TRBD1
v_gene: TRBV20-1
CDR3aa: CSARGDRGHQPQHF
CDR3nt: TGCAGTGCTAGGGGCGACAGGGGGCATCAGCCCCAGCATTTT

abundance: -
j_gene: TRBJ2-5
d_gene: -
v_gene: TRBV7-2
CDR3aa: CASSSTTGDILKTQYF
CDR3nt: TGTGCCAGCAGTTCGACGACGGGAGATATCCTAAAGACCCAGTACTTC

abundance: -
j_gene: TRBJ1-2
d_gene: TRBD1
v_gene: TRBV27
CDR3aa: CASSLRGLYGYTF
CDR3nt: TGTGCCAGCAGTTTAAGGGGGCTCTATGGCTACACCTTC

abundance: -
j_gene: TRBJ2-1
d_gene: TRBD2
v_gene: TRBV7-9
CDR3aa: CASTEMTSGSFNEQFF
CDR3nt: TGTGCCAGCACCGAGATGACTAGCGGGAGTTTCAATGAGCAGTTCTTC

abundance: -
j_gene: TRBJ1-5
d_gene: -
v_gene: TRBV6-1
CDR3aa: CASSQSSLVRGNQPQHF
CDR3nt: TGTGCCAGCAGTCAGTCCTCTCTCGTTCGGGGCAATCAGCCCCAGCATTTT

abundance: -
j_gene: TRBJ1-1
d_gene: TRBD1
v_gene: TRBV6-6
CDR3aa: CASPKAGQGYTEAFF
CDR3nt: TGTGCCAGCCCCAAAGCGGGACAGGGCTACACTGAAGCTTTCTTT

abundance: -
j_gene: TRBJ2-7
d_gene: -
v_gene: TRBV3-1
CDR3aa: CASSPAGPYEQYF
CDR3nt: TGTGCCAGCAGCCCTGCCGGCCCCTACGAGCAGTACTTC

abundance: -
j_gene: TRBJ2-1
d_gene: -
v_gene: TRBV9
CDR3aa: CASSLRAGAGNEQFF
CDR3nt: TGTGCCAGCAGCCTGAGAGCGGGTGCGGGGAATGAGCAGTTCTTC

abundance: -
j_gene: TRBJ2-7
d_gene: TRBD1
v_gene: TRBV10-3
CDR3aa: CAISESGQGVIYEQYF
CDR3nt: TGTGCCATCAGTGAGTCCGGGCAGGGGGTTATCTACGAGCAGTACTTC

abundance: -
j_gene: TRBJ1-1
d_gene: -
v_gene: TRBV5-1
CDR3aa: CASSSGPNTNTEAFF
CDR3nt: TGCGCCAGCAGCTCTGGACCCAACACGAACACTGAAGCTTTCTTT

abundance: -
j_gene: TRBJ1-1
d_gene: TRBD1
v_gene: TRBV20-1
CDR3aa: CSVPDRVGPEAFF
CDR3nt: TGCAGTGTCCCGGACAGGGTGGGCCCTGAAGCTTTCTTT

abundance: -
j_gene: TRBJ1-2
d_gene: -
v_gene: TRBV2
CDR3aa: CASSQGPGIVYTF
CDR3nt: TGTGCCAGCAGTCAAGGACCGGGAATCGTCTACACCTTC

abundance: -
j_gene: TRBJ1-1
d_gene: -
v_gene: TRBV7-2
CDR3aa: CASSLVYRADTEAFF
CDR3nt: TGTGCCAGCAGCTTAGTCTATCGAGCTGACACTGAAGCTTTCTTT

abundance: -
j_gene: TRBJ2-7
d_gene: TRBD1
v_gene: TRBV3-1
CDR3aa: CASSQGGQGFGEQYF
CDR3nt: TGTGCCAGCAGCCAGGGGGGACAGGGCTTCGGCGAGCAGTACTTC

abundance: -
j_gene: TRBJ2-5
d_gene: TRBD2
v_gene: TRBV5-4
CDR3aa: CASSRGLAGEGETQYF
CDR3nt: TGTGCCAGCAGCCGGGGACTAGCGGGGGAAGGAGAGACCCAGTACTTC

abundance: -
j_gene: TRBJ1-1
d_gene: -
v_gene: TRBV5-5
CDR3aa: CASSFSPIGGSTEAFF
CDR3nt: TGTGCCAGCAGCTTTTCCCCCATAGGAGGGTCGACTGAAGCTTTCTTT

abundance: -
j_gene: TRBJ1-1
d_gene: TRBD1
v_gene: TRBV19
CDR3aa: CASSRDRGRISTEAFF
CDR3nt: TGTGCCAGTAGCCGCGACAGGGGGCGAATATCCACTGAAGCTTTCTTT